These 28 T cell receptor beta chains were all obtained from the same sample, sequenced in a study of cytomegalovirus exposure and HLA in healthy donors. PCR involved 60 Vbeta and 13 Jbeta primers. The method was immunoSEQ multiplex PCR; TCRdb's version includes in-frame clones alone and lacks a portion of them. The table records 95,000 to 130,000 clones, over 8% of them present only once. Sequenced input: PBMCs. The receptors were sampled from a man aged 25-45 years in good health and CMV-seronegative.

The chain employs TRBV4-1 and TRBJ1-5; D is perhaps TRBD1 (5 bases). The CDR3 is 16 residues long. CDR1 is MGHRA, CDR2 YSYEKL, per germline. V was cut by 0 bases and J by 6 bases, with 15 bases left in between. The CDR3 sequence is CASSQDWQGMGQPQHF. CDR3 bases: TGCGCCAGCAGCCAAGATTGGCAGGGAATGGGTCAGCCCCAGCATTTT.

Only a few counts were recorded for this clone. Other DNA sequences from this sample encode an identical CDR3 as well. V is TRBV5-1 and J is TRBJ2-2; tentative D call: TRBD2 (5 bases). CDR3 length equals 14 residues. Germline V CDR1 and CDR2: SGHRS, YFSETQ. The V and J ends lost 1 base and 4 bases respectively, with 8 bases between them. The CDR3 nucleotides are TGCGCCAGCAGCTTGCGGGGTGGCACCGGGGAGCTGTTTTTT. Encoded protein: CASSLRGGTGELFF.

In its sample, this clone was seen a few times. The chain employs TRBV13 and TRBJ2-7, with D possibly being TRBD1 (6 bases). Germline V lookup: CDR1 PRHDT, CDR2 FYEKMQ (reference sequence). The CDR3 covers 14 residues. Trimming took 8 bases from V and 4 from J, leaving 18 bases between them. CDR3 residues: CASSRGRGVYEQYF. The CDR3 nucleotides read TGTGCCAGCTCCAGGGGCAGGGGTGTTTACGAGCAGTACTTC.

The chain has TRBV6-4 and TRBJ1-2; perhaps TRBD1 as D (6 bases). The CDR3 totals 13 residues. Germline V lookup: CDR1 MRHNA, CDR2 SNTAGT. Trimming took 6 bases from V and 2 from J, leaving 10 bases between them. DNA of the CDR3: TGTGCCAGCAGGGACGGACAGAACTATGGCTACACCTTC. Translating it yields CASRDGQNYGYTF.

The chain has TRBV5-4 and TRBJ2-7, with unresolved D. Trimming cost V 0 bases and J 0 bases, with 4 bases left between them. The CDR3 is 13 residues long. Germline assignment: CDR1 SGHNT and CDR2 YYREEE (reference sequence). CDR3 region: CASSLVSSYEQYF. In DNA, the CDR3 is TGTGCCAGCAGCTTGGTTAGCTCCTACGAGCAGTACTTC.

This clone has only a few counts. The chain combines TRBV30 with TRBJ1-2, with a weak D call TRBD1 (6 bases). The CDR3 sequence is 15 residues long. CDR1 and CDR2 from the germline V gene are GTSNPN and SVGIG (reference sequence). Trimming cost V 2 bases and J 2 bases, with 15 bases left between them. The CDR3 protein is CAWSSYGTLNYGYTF. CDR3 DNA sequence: TGTGCCTGGAGTTCCTACGGGACACTCAACTATGGCTACACCTTC.

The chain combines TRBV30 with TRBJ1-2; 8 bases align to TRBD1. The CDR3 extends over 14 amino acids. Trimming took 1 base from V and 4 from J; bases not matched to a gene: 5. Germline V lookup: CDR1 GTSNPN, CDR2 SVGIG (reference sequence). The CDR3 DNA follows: TGTGCCTGGAGTGGGACAGGGAGTGCCTATGGCTACACCTTC. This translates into CAWSGTGSAYGYTF.

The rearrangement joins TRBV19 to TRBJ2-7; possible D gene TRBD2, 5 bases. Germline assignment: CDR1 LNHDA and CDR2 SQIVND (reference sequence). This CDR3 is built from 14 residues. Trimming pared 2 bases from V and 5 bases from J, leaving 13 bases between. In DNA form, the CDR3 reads TGTGCCAGTAGTATATACCCGGGGATCCACGAGCAGTACTTC. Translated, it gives CASSIYPGIHEQYF.

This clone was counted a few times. The CDR3 sequence: CASGLVQGPGELFF. Here the CDR3 DNA reads TGTGCTAGTGGTTTGGTACAGGGTCCCGGGGAGCTGTTTTTT. This chain uses TRBV12-5 with TRBJ2-2, with D perhaps TRBD1 (6 bases). The V gene lost 0 bases and the J gene lost 6 bases, with 8 bases spanning the gap. The CDR3 length is 14 residues. The germline V gene has CDR1 LGHNT and CDR2 FRNRAP.

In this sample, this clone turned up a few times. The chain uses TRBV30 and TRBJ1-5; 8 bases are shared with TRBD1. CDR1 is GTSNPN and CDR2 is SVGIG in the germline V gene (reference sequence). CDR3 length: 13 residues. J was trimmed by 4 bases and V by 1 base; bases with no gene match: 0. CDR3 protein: CAWSGQGNQPQHF. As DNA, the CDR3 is TGTGCCTGGAGTGGACAGGGGAATCAGCCCCAGCATTTT.

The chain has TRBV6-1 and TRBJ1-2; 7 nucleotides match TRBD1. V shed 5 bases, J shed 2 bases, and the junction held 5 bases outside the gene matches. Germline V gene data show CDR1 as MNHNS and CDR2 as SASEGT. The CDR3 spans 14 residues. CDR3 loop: CASSPDRMNYGYTF. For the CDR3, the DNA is TGTGCCAGCAGTCCGGACAGGATGAACTATGGCTACACCTTC.

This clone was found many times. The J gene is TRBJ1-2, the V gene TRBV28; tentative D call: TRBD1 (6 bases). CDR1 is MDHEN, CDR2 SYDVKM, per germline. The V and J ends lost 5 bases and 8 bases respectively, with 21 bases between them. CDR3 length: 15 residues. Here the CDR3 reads CASSPGEGRYRGYTF. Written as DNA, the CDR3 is TGTGCCAGCAGTCCAGGGGAAGGCCGCTATAGAGGCTACACCTTC.

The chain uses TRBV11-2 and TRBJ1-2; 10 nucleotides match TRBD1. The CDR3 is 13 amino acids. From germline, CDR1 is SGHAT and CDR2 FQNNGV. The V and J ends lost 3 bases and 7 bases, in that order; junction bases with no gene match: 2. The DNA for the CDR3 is TGTGCCAGCAGCTTCTGGGACAGGGGTGGCTACACCTTC. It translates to CASSFWDRGGYTF.

The CDR3 spells CASSPSGGWARYGYTF. In DNA form, the CDR3 reads TGTGCCAGCAGCCCGTCGGGGGGATGGGCTCGCTATGGCTACACCTTC. The chain employs TRBV7-6 and TRBJ1-2; TRBD1 might be the D (5 bases). V lost 5 bases to trimming and J lost 4 bases, with 20 bases between them. The germline gives CDR1 SGHVS, CDR2 FNYEAQ. The length of the CDR3 is 16 residues. The complete variable domain, with remaining parts taken from reference TRBV7-6 and TRBJ1-2, reads GAGVSQSPRYKVTKRGQDVALRCDPISGHVSLYWYRQALGQGPEFLTYFNYEAQQDKSGLPNDRFSAERPEGSISTLTIQRTEQRDSAMYRCASSPSGGWARYGYTFGSGTRLTVV.

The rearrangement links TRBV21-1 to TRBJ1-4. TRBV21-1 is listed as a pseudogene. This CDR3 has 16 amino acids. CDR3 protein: CASSKPRGDDNEKLFF. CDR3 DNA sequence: TGTGCCAGCAGCAAACCCCGCGGTGATGATAATGAAAAACTGTTTTTT.

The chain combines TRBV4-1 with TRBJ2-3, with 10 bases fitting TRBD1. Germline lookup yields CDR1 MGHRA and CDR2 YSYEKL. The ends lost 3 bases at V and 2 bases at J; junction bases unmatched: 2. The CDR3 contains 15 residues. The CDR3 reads CASSHRQGATDTQYF. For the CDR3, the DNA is TGCGCCAGCAGCCACCGACAGGGGGCCACAGATACGCAGTATTTT.

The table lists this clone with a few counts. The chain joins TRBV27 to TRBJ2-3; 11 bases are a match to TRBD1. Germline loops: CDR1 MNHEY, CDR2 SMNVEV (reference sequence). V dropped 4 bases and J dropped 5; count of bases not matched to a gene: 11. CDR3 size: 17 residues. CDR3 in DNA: TGTGCCAGCAGTTACCTAGGACAGGGGGCTACCGGAGATACGCAGTATTTT. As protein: CASSYLGQGATGDTQYF.

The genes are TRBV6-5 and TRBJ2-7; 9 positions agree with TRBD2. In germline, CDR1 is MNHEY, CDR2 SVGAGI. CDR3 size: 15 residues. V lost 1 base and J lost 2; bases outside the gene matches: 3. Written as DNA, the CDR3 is TGTGCCAGCAGTTACTACCTAGCGGGAACCTACGAGCAGTACTTC. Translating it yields CASSYYLAGTYEQYF.

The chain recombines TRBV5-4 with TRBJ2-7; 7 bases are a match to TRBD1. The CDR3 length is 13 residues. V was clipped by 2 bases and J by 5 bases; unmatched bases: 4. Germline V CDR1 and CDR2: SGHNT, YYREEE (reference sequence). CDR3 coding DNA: TGTGCCAGCAGCTTTGACAGGGCCCACGAGCAGTACTTC. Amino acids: CASSFDRAHEQYF. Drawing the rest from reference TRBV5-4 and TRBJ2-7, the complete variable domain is ETGVTQSPTHLIKTRGQQVTLRCSSQSGHNTVSWYQQALGQGPQFIFQYYREEENGRGNFPPRFSGLQFPNYSSELNVNALELDDSALYLCASSFDRAHEQYFGPGTRLTVT.

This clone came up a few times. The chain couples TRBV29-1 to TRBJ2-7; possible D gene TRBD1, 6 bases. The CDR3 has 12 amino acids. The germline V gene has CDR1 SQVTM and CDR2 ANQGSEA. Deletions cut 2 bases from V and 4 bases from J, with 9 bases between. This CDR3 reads CSVENDRYEQYF. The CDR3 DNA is TGCAGCGTTGAAAACGACAGGTACGAGCAGTACTTC.

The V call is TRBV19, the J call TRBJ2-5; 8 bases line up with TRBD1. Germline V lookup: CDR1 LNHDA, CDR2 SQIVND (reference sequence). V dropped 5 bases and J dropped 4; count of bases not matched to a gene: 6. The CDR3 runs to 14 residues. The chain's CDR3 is CASSGGQVGETQYF. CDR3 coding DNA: TGTGCCAGTAGTGGGGGACAGGTGGGAGAGACCCAGTACTTC.

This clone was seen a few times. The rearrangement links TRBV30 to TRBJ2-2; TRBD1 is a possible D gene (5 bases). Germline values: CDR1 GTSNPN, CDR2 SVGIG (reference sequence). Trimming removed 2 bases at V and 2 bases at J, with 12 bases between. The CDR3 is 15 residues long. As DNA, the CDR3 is TGTGCCTGGAGTCCAAGGGGTATCAACACCGGGGAGCTGTTTTTT. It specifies CAWSPRGINTGELFF.

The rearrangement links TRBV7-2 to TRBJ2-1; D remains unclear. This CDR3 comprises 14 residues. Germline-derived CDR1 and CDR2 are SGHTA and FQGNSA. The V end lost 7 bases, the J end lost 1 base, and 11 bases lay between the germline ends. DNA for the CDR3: TGTGCCAGCAAGATTTCCGGTTCCTACAATGAGCAGTTCTTC. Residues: CASKISGSYNEQFF.

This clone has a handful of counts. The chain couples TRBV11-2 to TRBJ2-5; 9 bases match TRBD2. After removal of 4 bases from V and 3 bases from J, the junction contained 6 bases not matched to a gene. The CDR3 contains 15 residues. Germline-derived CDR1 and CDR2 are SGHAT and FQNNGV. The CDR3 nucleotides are TGTGCCAGCAGCTATAGCGGGAGAGGGGAAGAGACCCAGTACTTC. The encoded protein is CASSYSGRGEETQYF.

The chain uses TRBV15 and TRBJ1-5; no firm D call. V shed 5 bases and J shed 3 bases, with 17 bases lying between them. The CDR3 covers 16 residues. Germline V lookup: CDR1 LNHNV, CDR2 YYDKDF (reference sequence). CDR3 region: CATSVSPTEINQPQHF. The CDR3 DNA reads TGTGCCACCAGCGTGTCCCCCACAGAGATCAATCAGCCCCAGCATTTT.

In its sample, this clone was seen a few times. In DNA form, the CDR3 reads TGTGCCAGCAGTCCCGGGACTAGCGGTTACGAGCAGTACTTC. Protein product: CASSPGTSGYEQYF. The chain joins TRBV27 to TRBJ2-7; 11 bases map to TRBD2. Germline trimming cut 5 bases from V and 4 bases from J; bases unmatched to any gene: 4. Germline V gene lookup returns CDR1 MNHEY and CDR2 SMNVEV (reference sequence). This CDR3 is 14 amino acids long.

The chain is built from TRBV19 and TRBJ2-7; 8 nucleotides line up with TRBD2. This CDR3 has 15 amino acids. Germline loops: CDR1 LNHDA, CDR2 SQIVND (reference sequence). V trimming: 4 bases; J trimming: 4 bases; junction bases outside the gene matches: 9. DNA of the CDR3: TGTGCCAGTAGTACGGGACTAGGGATGATATACGAGCAGTACTTC. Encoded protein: CASSTGLGMIYEQYF. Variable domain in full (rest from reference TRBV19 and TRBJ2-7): DGGITQSPKYLFRKEGQNVTLSCEQNLNHDAMYWYRQDPGQGLRLIYYSQIVNDFQKGDIAEGYSVSREKKESFPLTVTSAQKNPTAFYLCASSTGLGMIYEQYFGPGTRLTVT.

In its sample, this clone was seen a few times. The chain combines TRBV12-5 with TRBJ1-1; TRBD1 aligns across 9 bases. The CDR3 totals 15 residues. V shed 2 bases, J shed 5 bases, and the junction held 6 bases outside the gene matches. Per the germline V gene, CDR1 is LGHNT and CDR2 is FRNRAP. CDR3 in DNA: TGTGCTAGTGGTTTGAGGACAGGGGCAAAGACTGAAGCTTTCTTT. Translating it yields CASGLRTGAKTEAFF.